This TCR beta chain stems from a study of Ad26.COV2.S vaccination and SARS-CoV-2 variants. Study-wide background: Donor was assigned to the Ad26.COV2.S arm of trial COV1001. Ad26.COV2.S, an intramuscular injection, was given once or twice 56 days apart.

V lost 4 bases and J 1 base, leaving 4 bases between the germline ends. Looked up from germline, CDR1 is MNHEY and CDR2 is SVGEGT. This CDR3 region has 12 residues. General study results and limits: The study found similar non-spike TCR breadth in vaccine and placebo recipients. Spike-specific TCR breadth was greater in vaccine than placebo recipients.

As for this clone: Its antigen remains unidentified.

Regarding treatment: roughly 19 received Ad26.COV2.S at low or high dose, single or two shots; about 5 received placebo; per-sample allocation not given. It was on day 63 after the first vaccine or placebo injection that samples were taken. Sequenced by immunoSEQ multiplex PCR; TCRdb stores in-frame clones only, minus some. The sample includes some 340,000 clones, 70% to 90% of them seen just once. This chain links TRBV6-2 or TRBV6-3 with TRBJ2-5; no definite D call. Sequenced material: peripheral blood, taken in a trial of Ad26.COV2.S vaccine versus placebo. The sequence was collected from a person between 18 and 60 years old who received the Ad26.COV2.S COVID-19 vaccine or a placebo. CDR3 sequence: CASSSVQETQYF. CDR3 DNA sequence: TGTGCCAGCAGTTCCGTCCAAGAGACCCAGTACTTC.